Listed below are T cell receptor beta chains from one sample, sequenced in a study of blood T cells in healthy people across ages. MiXCR, run by TCRdb on the 5' RACE reads, gives a single entry per CDR3 protein. The table lists more than 1,400,000 distinct CDR3 sequences, around two fifths of them singletons. Material: blood. These TCRs come from a woman between 18 and 30 years old in good health. Each CDR3 is given without its conserved first and last residue.

V	J	CDR3
TRBV12-5	TRBJ2-7	ASVGTSENYEQY
TRBV7-9	TRBJ2-7	ASSPGWDRVSYEQY
TRBV28	TRBJ1-4	ASSPREQGGEKLF
TRBV11-1	TRBJ2-1	ASSLRREQSSYNEQF
TRBV20-1	TRBJ2-7	SAEEPTGSYEQY
TRBV18	TRBJ1-5	ASSPSEEQPQH
TRBV2	TRBJ1-2	ASSEDGRAGYT
TRBV19	TRBJ2-5	ASSPGPLRETQY
TRBV6-1	TRBJ2-2	ASSRDSRGTGELF
TRBV5-1	TRBJ1-1	ASGTGSMNTEAF
TRBV9	TRBJ2-7	ASSVDPHGDEQY
TRBV27	TRBJ1-1	ASSLSPGNTEAF
TRBV11-2	TRBJ2-5	TRGLASGSTETQY
TRBV16	TRBJ2-1	ASSRAGCEQF
TRBV4-2	TRBJ2-1	ASSQVAGGPNNEQF
TRBV7-2	TRBJ2-1	ASSQPPGTSGRPYNEQF
TRBV25-1	TRBJ1-2	ASRTPGGEASYGYT
TRBV5-1	TRBJ2-3	ASSPAGDGTDTQY
TRBV18	TRBJ2-7	ASSPRRTVAYEQY
TRBV20-1	TRBJ2-3	SAQNRDTASTDTQY
TRBV7-2	-	ASSTQTSGRYEQY
TRBV7-3	TRBJ2-3	ASSKGGNTDTQY
TRBV9	TRBJ2-3	ASSVGSRGLDTQY
TRBV5-1	TRBJ2-1	ASSFTGTPYNEQF
TRBV20-1	TRBJ2-2	SAAGLAETNTGELF
TRBV5-1	TRBJ2-5	ASSLPETSGGLDEQY
TRBV6-1	TRBJ2-7	ASNRGIVSYEQY
TRBV20-1	TRBJ1-2	SASNSYSYGYT
TRBV7-6	TRBJ2-3	ASSPLGGQDTQY
TRBV30	TRBJ1-4	AWSVPGEVEKLF
TRBV6-5	TRBJ2-7	ASNQGANSYEQY
TRBV6-6	TRBJ2-5	ASSKKGGQETQY
TRBV29-1	TRBJ2-7	SVERTGSSYEQY
TRBV28	TRBJ1-1	ASSFLGEAF
TRBV27	TRBJ1-5	ASRPGGTAGQPQH
TRBV7-2	TRBJ2-7	ASSLTYEAGFSYEQY
TRBV12-3/TRBV12-4	TRBJ2-1	ASRETSGPTGEQF
TRBV6-1	TRBJ2-5	ASEGLSRETQY
TRBV9	TRBJ2-3	ASTPAGLSTDTQY
TRBV5-1	TRBJ2-4	ASSHTPPGLVELAKNIQY
TRBV20-1	TRBJ1-2	SASWGGSGYT
TRBV28	TRBJ2-7	ASSFLAGGLEQY
TRBV5-1	TRBJ1-4	ASSPDRGIGKLF
TRBV20-1	TRBJ2-7	SAHRYSYEQY
TRBV30	TRBJ2-5	AWNPGLAAQETQY
TRBV10-2	TRBJ2-3	ATQTGFGDTQY